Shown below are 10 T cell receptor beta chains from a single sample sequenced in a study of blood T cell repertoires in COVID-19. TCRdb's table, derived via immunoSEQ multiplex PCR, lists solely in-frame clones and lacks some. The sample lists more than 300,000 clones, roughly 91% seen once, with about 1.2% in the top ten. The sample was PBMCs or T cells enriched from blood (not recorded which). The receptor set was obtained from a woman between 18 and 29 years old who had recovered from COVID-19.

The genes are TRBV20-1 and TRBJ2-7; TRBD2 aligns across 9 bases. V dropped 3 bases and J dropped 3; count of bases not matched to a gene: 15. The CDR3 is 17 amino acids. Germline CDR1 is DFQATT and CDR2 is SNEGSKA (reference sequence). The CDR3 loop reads CSASKELSGGTVYEQYF. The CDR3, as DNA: TGCAGTGCTAGTAAAGAACTGAGCGGGGGGACCGTCTACGAGCAGTACTTC.

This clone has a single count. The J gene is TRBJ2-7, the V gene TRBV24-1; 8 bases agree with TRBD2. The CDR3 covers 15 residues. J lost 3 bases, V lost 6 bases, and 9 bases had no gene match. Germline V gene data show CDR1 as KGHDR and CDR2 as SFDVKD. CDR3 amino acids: CATSPGLGGFYEQYF. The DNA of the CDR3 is TGTGCCACCAGTCCGGGACTAGGGGGATTCTACGAGCAGTACTTC.

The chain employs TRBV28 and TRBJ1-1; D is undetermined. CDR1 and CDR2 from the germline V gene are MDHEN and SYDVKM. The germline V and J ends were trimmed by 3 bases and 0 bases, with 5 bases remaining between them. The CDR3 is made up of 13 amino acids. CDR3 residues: CASSFNLNTEAFF. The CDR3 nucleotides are TGTGCCAGCAGTTTTAATCTGAACACTGAAGCTTTCTTT.

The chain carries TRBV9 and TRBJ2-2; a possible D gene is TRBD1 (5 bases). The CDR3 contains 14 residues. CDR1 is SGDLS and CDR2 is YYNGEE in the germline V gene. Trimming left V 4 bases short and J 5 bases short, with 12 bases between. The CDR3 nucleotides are TGTGCCAGCAGCCTACAGGACGGGACCGGGGAGCTGTTTTTT. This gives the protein CASSLQDGTGELFF. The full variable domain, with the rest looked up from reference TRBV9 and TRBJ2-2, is DSGVTQTPKHLITATGQRVTLRCSPRSGDLSVYWYQQSLDQGLQFLIQYYNGEERAKGNILERFSAQQFPDLHSELNLSSLELGDSALYFCASSLQDGTGELFFGEGSRLTVL.

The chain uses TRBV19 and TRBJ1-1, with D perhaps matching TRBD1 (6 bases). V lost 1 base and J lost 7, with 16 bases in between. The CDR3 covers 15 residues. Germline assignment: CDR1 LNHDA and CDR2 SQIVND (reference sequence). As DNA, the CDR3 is TGTGCCAGTAGTATAGGCATCAACAGGGCTCATGAAGCTTTCTTT. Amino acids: CASSIGINRAHEAFF.

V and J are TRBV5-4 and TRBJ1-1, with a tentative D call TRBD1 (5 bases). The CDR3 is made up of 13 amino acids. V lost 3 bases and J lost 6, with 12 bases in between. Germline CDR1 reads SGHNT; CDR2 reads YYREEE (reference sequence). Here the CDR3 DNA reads TGTGCCAGCAGCTCCAGGGTGTACCCTGAAGCTTTCTTT. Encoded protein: CASSSRVYPEAFF.

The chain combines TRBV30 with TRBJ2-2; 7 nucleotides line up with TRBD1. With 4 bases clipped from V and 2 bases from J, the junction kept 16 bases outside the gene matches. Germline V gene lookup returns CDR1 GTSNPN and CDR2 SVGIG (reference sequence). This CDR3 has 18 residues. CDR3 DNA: TGTGCCTGGACTCGGTTTCTTTACGGGACAGAAAACACCGGGGAGCTGTTTTTT. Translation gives CAWTRFLYGTENTGELFF.

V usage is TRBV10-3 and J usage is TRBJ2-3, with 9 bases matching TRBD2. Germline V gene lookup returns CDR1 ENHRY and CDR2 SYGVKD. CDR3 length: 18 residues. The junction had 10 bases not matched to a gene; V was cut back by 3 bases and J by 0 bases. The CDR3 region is CAISDDLAGHQSTDTQYF. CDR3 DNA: TGTGCCATCAGTGATGATCTAGCGGGGCACCAAAGCACAGATACGCAGTATTTT.

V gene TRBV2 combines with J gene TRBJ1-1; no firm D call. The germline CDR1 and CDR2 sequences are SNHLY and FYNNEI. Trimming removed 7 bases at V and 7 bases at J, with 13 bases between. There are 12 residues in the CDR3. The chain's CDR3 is CASTRGQSEAFF. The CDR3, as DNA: TGTGCCAGCACACGAGGGCAGAGTGAAGCTTTCTTT.

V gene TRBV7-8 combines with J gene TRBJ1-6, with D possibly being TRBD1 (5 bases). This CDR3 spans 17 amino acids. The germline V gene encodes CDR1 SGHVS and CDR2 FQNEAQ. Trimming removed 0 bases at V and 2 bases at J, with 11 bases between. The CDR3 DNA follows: TGTGCCAGCAGCTTAGCCGGCAGGGCAACCTATAATTCACCCCTCCACTTT. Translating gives CASSLAGRATYNSPLHF.